These T cell receptor beta chains were read from a single sample in a study of blood T cell repertoires in COVID-19. Data came from immunoSEQ multiplex PCR; TCRdb stores just in-frame clones and leaves some out. The profile shows under 300,000 clones, about 83% of them singletons. Sequencing was done on a sample of peripheral blood. Receptors were obtained from a man aged 25 to 40 who had recovered from COVID-19. The CDR3 runs from the conserved cysteine through the conserved F or W. D genes are given only for firm matches. Clone size is stated in some rows and not others, as once, few, many or a class when expanded.

TRBJ2-7	TRBD1	TRBV5-1	NA	TGCGCCAGCCGCCGGGACAGGGGAGCCTACGAGCAGTACTTC	CASRRDRGAYEQYF
TRBJ2-5	NA	TRBV7-2	NA	TGTGCCAGCAGCTTAGTCCCCCGGGGTTCAGAGACCCAGTACTTC	CASSLVPRGSETQYF
TRBJ2-5	NA	TRBV6-5	NA	TGTGCCAGCAGTTATAGGACAGCAGGGGAGGAGACCCAGTACTTC	CASSYRTAGEETQYF
TRBJ1-6	NA	TRBV7-6	NA	TGTGCCAGCAGCTTAGACCTGGGGGGAAACTCACCCCTCCACTTT	CASSLDLGGNSPLHF
TRBJ2-5	NA	TRBV2	NA	TGTGCCAGCACCGTCGCGTGGCAAGAGACCCAGTACTTC	CASTVAWQETQYF
TRBJ1-1	NA	TRBV5-1	NA	TGCGCCAGCAGTTTCTCCGCGGGGAAGAACACTGAAGCTTTCTTT	CASSFSAGKNTEAFF
TRBJ2-1	TRBD2	TRBV9	NA	TGTGCCAGCAGCCCCTGGGAGGGGTTCACCTACAATGAGCAGTTCTTC	CASSPWEGFTYNEQFF
TRBJ1-1	NA	TRBV5-1	few	TGCGCCAGCAGCTTGGGCTCATCTAAGAACACTGAAGCTTTCTTT	CASSLGSSKNTEAFF
TRBJ2-7	NA	TRBV12-3/TRBV12-4	NA	TGTGCCAGCAGCCCATCGCGCGAGCAGTACTTC	CASSPSREQYF
TRBJ2-7	TRBD1	TRBV13	NA	TGTGCCAGCAGCTACGGGACAGGGGGTCCTTACGAGCAGTACTTC	CASSYGTGGPYEQYF
TRBJ2-1	TRBD1	TRBV4-1	NA	TGCGCCAGCAGCCAACCTCCGACAGGGGAATATGAGCAGTTCTTC	CASSQPPTGEYEQFF
TRBJ2-3	TRBD2	TRBV5-4	NA	TGTGCCAGCAGCTTGGTACGGGGCGGGGGGGCCACAGATACGCAGTATTTT	CASSLVRGGGATDTQYF
TRBJ2-3	TRBD2	TRBV5-1	NA	TGCGCCAGCAGCTTGGCCCTGACTAGCGCGGCTACAGATACGCAGTATTTT	CASSLALTSAATDTQYF
TRBJ2-1	TRBD1	TRBV11-1	once	TGTGCCAGCAGCCGGGACAGAACTTCCTGGGAGCAGTTCTTC	CASSRDRTSWEQFF
TRBJ1-2	TRBD1	TRBV7-9	NA	TGTGCCAGCAGCGATCAGGGACAGGGATTGGGTGGCTACACCTTC	CASSDQGQGLGGYTF
TRBJ1-4	TRBD1	TRBV3-1/TRBV3-2	NA	TGTGCCAGCAGCCAAGAAGGGACAGGGGCCCAGAAACTGTTTTTT	CASSQEGTGAQKLFF
TRBJ2-5	NA	TRBV21-1	NA	TGTGCCAGCAGGATCGGGCAGGGGGCTGGAGAGACCCAGTACTTC	CASRIGQGAGETQYF
TRBJ1-5	NA	TRBV5-1	NA	TGCGCCAGCAGCGCGGACCTCCCGGGGCAGCCCCAGCATTTT	CASSADLPGQPQHF
TRBJ1-2	NA	TRBV5-4	NA	TGTGCCAGCAGCGAGGACACCCTGGGAGGCTATGGCTACACCTTC	CASSEDTLGGYGYTF
TRBJ2-1	TRBD2	TRBV7-9	once	TGTGCCAGCAGCCCAAGACAGCGGGGGGGCAATGAGCAGTTCTTC	CASSPRQRGGNEQFF
TRBJ2-3	NA	TRBV2	NA	TGTGCCAGCAAGGACATCTACACAGATACGCAGTATTTT	CASKDIYTDTQYF
TRBJ1-1	NA	TRBV12-5	NA	TGTGCTAGTGGTTTGGGCAGCGTGAACACTGAAGCTTTCTTT	CASGLGSVNTEAFF
TRBJ2-1	NA	TRBV5-1	once	TGCGCCAGCAGCTTGGTACAGGTCTACAATGAGCAGTTCTTC	CASSLVQVYNEQFF
TRBJ1-5	TRBD1	TRBV5-5	once	TGTGCCAGCAGCCCTGGGACAGGGTATTTTCAGCCCCAGCATTTT	CASSPGTGYFQPQHF
TRBJ1-2	TRBD1	TRBV9	NA	TGTGCCAGCAGCCCCCGACAGGGTGGCAACTATGGCTACACCTTC	CASSPRQGGNYGYTF
TRBJ1-5	NA	TRBV18	once	TGTGCCAGCTCCAACTCGGTCCTTCCCACGCAGCCCCAGCATTTT	CASSNSVLPTQPQHF
TRBJ2-2	NA	TRBV7-9	NA	TGTGCCAGCAGCTTAGTTAGTAGCGGGAACACCGGGGAGCTGTTTTTT	CASSLVSSGNTGELFF
TRBJ1-2	NA	TRBV29-1	NA	TGCAGCGTTGAGGCTCTAGAAAACTATGGCTACACCTTC	CSVEALENYGYTF
TRBJ2-7	NA	TRBV6-5	once	TGTGCCAGCGTCGAGCAGGACTACGAGCAGTACTTC	CASVEQDYEQYF
TRBJ2-3	NA	TRBV7-2	NA	TGTGCCAGCAGCTTATCTCTTACAGATACGCAGTATTTT	CASSLSLTDTQYF
TRBJ1-2	NA	TRBV4-1	NA	TGCGCCAGCAGCCAAGGCCCAGGGTTAGGGTATGGCTACACCTTC	CASSQGPGLGYGYTF
TRBJ2-5	NA	TRBV18	NA	TGTGCCAGCTCACCCGACAGACAAGAGACCCAGTACTTC	CASSPDRQETQYF
TRBJ1-1	TRBD1	TRBV7-6	NA	TGTGCCAGCAGCTTAGAGCGACAGGGTTATCATGAAGCTTTCTTT	CASSLERQGYHEAFF
TRBJ2-1	TRBD2	TRBV4-2	NA	TGTGCCAGCAGCCAGGGAGGGACCCCGATCGGGAATGAGCAGTTCTTC	CASSQGGTPIGNEQFF
TRBJ2-1	NA	TRBV5-1	few	TGCGCCAGCAGCCCGACTTTGGGTGGGGCAGCGAATGAGCAGTTCTTC	CASSPTLGGAANEQFF
TRBJ1-1	TRBD1	TRBV12-3/TRBV12-4	NA	TGTGCCAGCGGTTTTACAGGGGATCTTGAAGCTTTCTTT	CASGFTGDLEAFF
TRBJ2-7	TRBD2	TRBV6-1	NA	TGTGCCAGCAGTGAAGGGCGGGGGGGCCCCTACGAGCAGTACTTC	CASSEGRGGPYEQYF
TRBJ2-4	TRBD1	TRBV5-8	NA	TGTGCCAGCAGCTCGCAGGGGGCGCAAAGAAACATTCAGTACTTC	CASSSQGAQRNIQYF
TRBJ2-1	NA	TRBV27	NA	TGTGCCAGCAGTTTAAGAGGGGGTTACAATGAGCAGTTCTTC	CASSLRGGYNEQFF
TRBJ1-1	NA	TRBV10-3	NA	TGTGCCATCAGCCGGGAGCAACACACTGAAGCTTTCTTT	CAISREQHTEAFF
TRBJ1-1	TRBD1	TRBV5-4	NA	TGTGCCAGCAGCTCCCCAGGGGGCGCGAAGACTGAAGCTTTCTTT	CASSSPGGAKTEAFF
TRBJ1-2	NA	TRBV19	NA	TGTGCCAGTAGTATCGACAGTTTCTATGGCTACACCTTC	CASSIDSFYGYTF
TRBJ1-2	NA	TRBV4-1	few	TGCGCCAGCAGCCTCACGGACAGTAGCCCAAACTATGGCTACACCTTC	CASSLTDSSPNYGYTF
TRBJ1-2	NA	TRBV19	NA	TGTGCCAGTAATCCCGGGGGGAACTATGGCTACACCTTC	CASNPGGNYGYTF
TRBJ1-1	TRBD1	TRBV18	NA	TGTGCCAGCTCAGGGGACAGGGTGGCAGCTTTCTTT	CASSGDRVAAFF
TRBJ1-2	NA	TRBV2	NA	TGTGCCAGCGGGAGGGACTATGGCTACACCTTC	CASGRDYGYTF
TRBJ2-5	NA	TRBV4-1	NA	TGCGCCAGCAGCCAAGATGCAGGGTACGTGACCCAGTACTTC	CASSQDAGYVTQYF
TRBJ2-1	TRBD2	TRBV5-6	NA	TGTGCCAGCAGCCTCGGACTAGCGGGGAACAATGAGCAGTTCTTC	CASSLGLAGNNEQFF
TRBJ1-2	NA	TRBV9	NA	TGTGCCAGCAGCGATCAGGGTGGCTACACCTTC	CASSDQGGYTF
TRBJ1-2	NA	TRBV5-8	NA	TGTGCCAGCAGCGCGGGCGGGAGCGGCTACACCTTC	CASSAGGSGYTF